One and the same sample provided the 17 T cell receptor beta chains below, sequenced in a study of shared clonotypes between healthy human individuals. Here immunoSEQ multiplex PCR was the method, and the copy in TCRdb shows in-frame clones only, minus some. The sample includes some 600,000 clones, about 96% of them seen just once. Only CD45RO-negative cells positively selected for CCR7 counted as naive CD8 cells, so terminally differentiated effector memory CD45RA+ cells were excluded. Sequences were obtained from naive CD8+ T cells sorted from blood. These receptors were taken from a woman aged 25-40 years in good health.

In DNA, the CDR3 is TGTGCCAGTGACAGTGGGGTCGGTGAGCAGTACTTC. This encodes CASDSGVGEQYF. The chain links TRBV28 to TRBJ2-7; tentative D call: TRBD1 (5 bases). There are 12 residues in the CDR3. Germline V CDR1 and CDR2: MDHEN, SYDVKM. V shed 9 bases and J shed 7 bases, with 16 bases lying between them.

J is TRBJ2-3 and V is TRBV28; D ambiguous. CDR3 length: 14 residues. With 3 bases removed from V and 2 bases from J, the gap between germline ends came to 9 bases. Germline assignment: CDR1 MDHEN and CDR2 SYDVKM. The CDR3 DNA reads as TGTGCCAGCAGTTTTCACGTTCTCACAGATACGCAGTATTTT. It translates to CASSFHVLTDTQYF.

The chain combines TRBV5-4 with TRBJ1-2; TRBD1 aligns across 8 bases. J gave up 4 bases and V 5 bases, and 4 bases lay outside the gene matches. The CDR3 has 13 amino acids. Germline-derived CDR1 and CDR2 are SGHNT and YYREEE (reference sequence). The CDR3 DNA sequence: TGTGCCAGCAGGTATACAGGGGGCTATGGCTACACCTTC. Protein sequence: CASRYTGGYGYTF.

CDR3 in amino acids: CASSPSTPTGWGEQYF. The CDR3 DNA follows: TGTGCCAGCAGCCCCTCGACCCCCACAGGGTGGGGCGAGCAGTACTTC. The chain recombines TRBV28 with TRBJ2-7; possible D gene TRBD1, 6 bases. The V end lost 6 bases, the J end lost 6 bases, and 24 bases lay between the germline ends. The CDR3 extends over 16 amino acids. Germline CDR1 is MDHEN and CDR2 is SYDVKM.

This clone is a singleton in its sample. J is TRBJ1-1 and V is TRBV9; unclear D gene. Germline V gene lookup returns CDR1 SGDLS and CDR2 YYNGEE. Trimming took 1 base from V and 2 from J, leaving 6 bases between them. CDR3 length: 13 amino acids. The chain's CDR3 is CASSVWVNTEAFF. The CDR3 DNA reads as TGTGCCAGCAGCGTATGGGTAAACACTGAAGCTTTCTTT.

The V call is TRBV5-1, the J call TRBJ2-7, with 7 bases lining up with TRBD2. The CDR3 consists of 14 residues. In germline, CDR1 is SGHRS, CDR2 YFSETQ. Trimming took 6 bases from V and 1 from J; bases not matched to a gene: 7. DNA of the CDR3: TGCGCCAGCACCGCTAGCGGTCGTTCCTACGAGCAGTACTTC. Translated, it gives CASTASGRSYEQYF.

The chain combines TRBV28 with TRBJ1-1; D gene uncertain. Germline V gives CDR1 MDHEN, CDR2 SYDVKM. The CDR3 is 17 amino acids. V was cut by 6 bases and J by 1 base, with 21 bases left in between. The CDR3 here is CASRPRFFGRGNTEAFF. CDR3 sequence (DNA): TGTGCCAGCAGACCCCGATTTTTTGGCCGGGGGAACACTGAAGCTTTCTTT. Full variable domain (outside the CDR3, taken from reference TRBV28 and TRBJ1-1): DVKVTQSSRYLVKRTGEKVFLECVQDMDHENMFWYRQDPGLGLRLIYFSYDVKMKEKGDIPEGYSVSREKKERFSLILESASTNQTSMYLCASRPRFFGRGNTEAFFGQGTRLTVV.

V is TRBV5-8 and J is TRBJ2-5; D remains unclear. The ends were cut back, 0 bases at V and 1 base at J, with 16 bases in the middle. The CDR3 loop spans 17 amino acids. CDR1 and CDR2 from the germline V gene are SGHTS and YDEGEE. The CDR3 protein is CASSLDPLRRIQETQYF. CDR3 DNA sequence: TGTGCCAGCAGCTTGGATCCGTTACGCAGAATCCAAGAGACCCAGTACTTC.

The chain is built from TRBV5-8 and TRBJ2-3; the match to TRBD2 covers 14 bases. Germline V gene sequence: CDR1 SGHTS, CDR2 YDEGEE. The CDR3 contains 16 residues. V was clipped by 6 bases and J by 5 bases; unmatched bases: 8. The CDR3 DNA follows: TGTGCCAGCACCCTGGGACTAGCGGGAGATTTAGATACGCAGTATTTT. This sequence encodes CASTLGLAGDLDTQYF.

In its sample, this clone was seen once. CDR3 sequence: CASSGTSGYTF. The CDR3 region has the DNA TGTGCCAGCAGCGGGACTAGTGGCTACACCTTC. V and J are TRBV9 and TRBJ1-2; no reliable D call. This CDR3 has 11 residues. Trimming removed 3 bases from V and 7 bases from J, with 7 bases in between. Germline CDR1 SGDLS, CDR2 YYNGEE.

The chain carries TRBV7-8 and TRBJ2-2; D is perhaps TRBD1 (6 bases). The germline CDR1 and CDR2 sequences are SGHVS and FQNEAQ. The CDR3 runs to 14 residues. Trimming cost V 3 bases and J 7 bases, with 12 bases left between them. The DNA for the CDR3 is TGTGCCAGCAGCTTCTACAGGGCAGGCGGGGAGCTGTTTTTT. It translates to CASSFYRAGGELFF.

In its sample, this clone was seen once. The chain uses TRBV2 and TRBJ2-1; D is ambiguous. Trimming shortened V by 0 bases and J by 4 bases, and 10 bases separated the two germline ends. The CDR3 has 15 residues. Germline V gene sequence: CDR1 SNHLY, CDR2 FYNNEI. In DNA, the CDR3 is TGTGCCAGCAGTGAAGCTCCGCTTGATTACAATGAGCAGTTCTTC. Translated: CASSEAPLDYNEQFF.

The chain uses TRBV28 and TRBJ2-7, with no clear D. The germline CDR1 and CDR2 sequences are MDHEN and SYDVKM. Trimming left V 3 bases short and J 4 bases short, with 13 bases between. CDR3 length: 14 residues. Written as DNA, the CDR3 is TGTGCCAGCAGTTTCGAAAGTATAACTTACGAGCAGTACTTC. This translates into CASSFESITYEQYF.

This CDR3 is CASSSTGTGVYNEQFF. DNA of the CDR3: TGTGCCAGCAGTTCTACCGGGACAGGTGTTTACAATGAGCAGTTCTTC. This chain connects TRBV28 to TRBJ2-1; the match to TRBD1 covers 8 bases. Losses at the gene ends were 4 bases for V and 4 bases for J; bases not matched to a gene: 9. Germline values: CDR1 MDHEN, CDR2 SYDVKM. This CDR3 contains 16 residues.

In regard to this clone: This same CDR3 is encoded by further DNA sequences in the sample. The CDR3 coding sequence is TGTGCCAGCAGTTTAGGGCGGGGCGCGAACACTGAAGCTTTCTTT. As protein: CASSLGRGANTEAFF. The rearrangement links TRBV27 to TRBJ1-1; weak D call: TRBD1 (5 bases). Trimming removed 2 bases at V and 1 base at J, with 11 bases between. The CDR3 has 15 amino acids. Germline CDR1 MNHEY, CDR2 SMNVEV (reference sequence).

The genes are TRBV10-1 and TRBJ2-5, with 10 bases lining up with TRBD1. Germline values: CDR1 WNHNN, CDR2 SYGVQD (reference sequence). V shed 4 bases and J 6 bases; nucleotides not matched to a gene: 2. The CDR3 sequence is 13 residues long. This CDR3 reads CASSVGQGQTQYF. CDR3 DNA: TGCGCCAGCAGTGTGGGACAGGGGCAGACCCAGTACTTC.

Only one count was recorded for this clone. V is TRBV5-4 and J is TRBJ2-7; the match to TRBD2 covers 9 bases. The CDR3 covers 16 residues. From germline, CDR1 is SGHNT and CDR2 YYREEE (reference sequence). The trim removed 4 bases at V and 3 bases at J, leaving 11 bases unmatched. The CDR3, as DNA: TGTGCCAGCAGCACCCTCGGGAGCGGGGGGCTCTACGAGCAGTACTTC. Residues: CASSTLGSGGLYEQYF.